The T cell receptor (beta chain) described here comes from a study of CD8+CD57+ T cells in acquired aplastic anemia. The wider study: Average DNA yield from sorted CD4+ and CD8+ cells was approximately 3.2 ug. Read counts for CD4+ cells (from healthy donors) averaged about 10.8 million. Study-level points and caveats: Patient and control CD8+ Simpson's diversity was not significantly different. Sharing between patients and controls was observed for twenty-nine CD8+ CDR3 sequences.

Comment on this clonotype: Its antigen is currently unknown.

CDR3 and TCR beta VDJ profiling relied on genomic DNA as the template. MiXCR, applied by TCRdb to the reads, yields one record per CDR3 protein. The table has about 420,000 distinct CDR3 sequences, roughly 68% seen once. The CDR3 contains 12 residues. V lost 4 bases to trimming and J lost 9 bases, with 9 bases between them. The germline V gene has CDR1 KGHDR and CDR2 SFDVKD. The chain links TRBV24-1 to TRBJ2-1; possibly TRBD1 for D (5 bases). The clonotype originates from a human donor in good health, serving as a control. The sample was sorted CD4+, CD8+, or CD8+CD57+ T cells (not recorded which) from PBMCs. Here the CDR3 DNA reads TGTGCCACCAGTGAGGGGCTTGCTGAGCAGTTCTTC. It yields the protein CATSEGLAEQFF.